Sequencing of this TCR beta chain was carried out in a study of read filtering for tumor transcriptome and immune sequencing. From approximately 400 ng of RNA, a library with molecular barcoded alpha/delta and beta/gamma adaptors was made. One entry per CDR3 protein results from TCRdb running MiXCR on the reads. The repertoire holds around 130,000 distinct CDR3 sequences, with roughly 13% as singletons. This clonotype was seen more than once but under ten times. With 8 bases removed from V and 0 bases from J, the gap between germline ends came to 8 bases. The CDR3 loop spans 13 amino acids. CDR1 is ENHRY and CDR2 is SYGVKD in the germline V gene.

The receptor was derived from a donor aged 40 or over with multiple myeloma. V and J are TRBV10-3 and TRBJ1-3, with a tentative D call TRBD1 (5 bases). Material for sequencing was a population of CD138-negative cells sorted from bone marrow. The CDR3 coding sequence is TGTGCCATCCGGGGACGCTCTGGAAACACCATATATTTT. It codes for CAIRGRSGNTIYF.